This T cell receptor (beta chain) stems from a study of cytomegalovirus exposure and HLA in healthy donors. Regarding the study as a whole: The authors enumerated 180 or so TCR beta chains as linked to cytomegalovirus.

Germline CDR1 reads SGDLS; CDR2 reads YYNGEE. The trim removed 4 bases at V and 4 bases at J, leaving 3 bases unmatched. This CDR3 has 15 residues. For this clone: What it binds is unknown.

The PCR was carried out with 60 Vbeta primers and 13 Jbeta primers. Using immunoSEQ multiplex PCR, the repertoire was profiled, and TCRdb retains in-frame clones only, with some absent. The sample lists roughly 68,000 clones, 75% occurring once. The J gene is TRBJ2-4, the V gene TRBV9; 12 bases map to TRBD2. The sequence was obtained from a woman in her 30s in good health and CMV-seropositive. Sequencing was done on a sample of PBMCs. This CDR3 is CASSMGTSGKNIQYF. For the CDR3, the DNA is TGTGCCAGCAGCATGGGGACTAGCGGGAAAAACATTCAGTACTTC.